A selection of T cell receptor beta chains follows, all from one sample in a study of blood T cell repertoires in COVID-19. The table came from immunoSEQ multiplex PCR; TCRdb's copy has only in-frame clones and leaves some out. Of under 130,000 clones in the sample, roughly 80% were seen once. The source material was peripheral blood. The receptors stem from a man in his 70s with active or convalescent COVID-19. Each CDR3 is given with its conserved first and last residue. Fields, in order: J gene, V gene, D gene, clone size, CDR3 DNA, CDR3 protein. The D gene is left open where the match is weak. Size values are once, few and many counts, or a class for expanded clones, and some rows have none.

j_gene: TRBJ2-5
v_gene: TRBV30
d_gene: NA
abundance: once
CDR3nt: TGTGCCTGGAGACAAAAGGACATCTATAAAGAGACCCAGTACTTC
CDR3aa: CAWRQKDIYKETQYF

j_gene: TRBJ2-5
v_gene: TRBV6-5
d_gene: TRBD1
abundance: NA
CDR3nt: TGTGCCAGCAGGCTCGGGACAGGGAAAGAGACCCAGTACTTC
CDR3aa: CASRLGTGKETQYF

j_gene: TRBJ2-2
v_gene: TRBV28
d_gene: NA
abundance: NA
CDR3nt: TGTGCCAGCAGGTGGGGCAGAAGCTCCGGGGAGCTGTTTTTT
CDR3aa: CASRWGRSSGELFF

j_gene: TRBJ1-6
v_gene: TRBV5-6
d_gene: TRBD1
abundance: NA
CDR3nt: TGTGCCAGCAGCTCCCTAGGGGACAGGGCCAATTCACCCCTCCACTTT
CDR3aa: CASSSLGDRANSPLHF

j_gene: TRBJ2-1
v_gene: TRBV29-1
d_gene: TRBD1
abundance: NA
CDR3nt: TGCAGCGCCAAGCGGACAGGGACCTACAATGAGCAGTTCTTC
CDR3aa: CSAKRTGTYNEQFF

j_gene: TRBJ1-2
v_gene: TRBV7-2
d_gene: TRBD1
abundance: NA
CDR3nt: TGTGCCAGCACCCCCGACAGGGATAAGGACTACACCTTC
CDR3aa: CASTPDRDKDYTF

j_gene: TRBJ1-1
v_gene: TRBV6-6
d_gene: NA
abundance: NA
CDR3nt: TGTGCCAGCAGTCCTAACGGACAGCCGAACACTGAAGCTTTCTTT
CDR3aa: CASSPNGQPNTEAFF

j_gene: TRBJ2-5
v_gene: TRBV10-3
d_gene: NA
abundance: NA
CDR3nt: TGTGCCACTAGGGGGGGCGGGGAGACCCAGTACTTC
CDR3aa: CATRGGGETQYF

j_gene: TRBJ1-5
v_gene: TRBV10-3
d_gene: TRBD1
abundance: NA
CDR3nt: TGTGCCATCAGCGACAGGGATAGCAATCAGCCCCAGCATTTT
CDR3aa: CAISDRDSNQPQHF

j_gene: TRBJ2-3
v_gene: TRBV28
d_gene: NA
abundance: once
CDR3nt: TGTGCCAGCAGCCGTTACGCCCCCGGGACTTTCCATTCGGATACGCAGTATTTT
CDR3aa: CASSRYAPGTFHSDTQYF

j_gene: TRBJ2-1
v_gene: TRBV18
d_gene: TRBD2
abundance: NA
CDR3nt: TGTGCCAGCTCACCAGTTAGCGGGACCTACAATGAGCAGTTCTTC
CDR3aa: CASSPVSGTYNEQFF

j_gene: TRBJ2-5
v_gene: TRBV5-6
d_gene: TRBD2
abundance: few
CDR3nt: TGTGCCAGCAGCCCCTACCGGACTAGTCAAGAGACCCAGTACTTC
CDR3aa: CASSPYRTSQETQYF

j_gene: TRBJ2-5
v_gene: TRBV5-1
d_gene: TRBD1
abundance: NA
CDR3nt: TGCGCCAGCAGCTTTTGGGGACAGGGGGCGCAAGAGACCCAGTACTTC
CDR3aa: CASSFWGQGAQETQYF

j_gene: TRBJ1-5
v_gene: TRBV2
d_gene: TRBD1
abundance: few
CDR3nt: TGTGCCAGCAGTACTATGGACAGGGGGCTAGATCAGCCCCAGCATTTT
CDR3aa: CASSTMDRGLDQPQHF

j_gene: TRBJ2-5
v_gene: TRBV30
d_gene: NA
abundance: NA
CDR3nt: TGTGCCTGGGACGGGGGGCCGGAGGAGACCCAGTACTTC
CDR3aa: CAWDGGPEETQYF

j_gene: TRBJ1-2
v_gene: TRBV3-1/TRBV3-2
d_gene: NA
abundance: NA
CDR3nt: TGTGCCAGCAGCCTGAGGGAAGGCTACACCTTC
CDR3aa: CASSLREGYTF

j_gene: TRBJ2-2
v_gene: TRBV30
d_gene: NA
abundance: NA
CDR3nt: TGTGCCTGGATACGACAAATGAGCACCGGGGAGCTGTTTTTT
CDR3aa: CAWIRQMSTGELFF

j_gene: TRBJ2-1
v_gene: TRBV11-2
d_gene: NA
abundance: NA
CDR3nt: TGTGCCAGCAGCTTAGATATACGGAGGGGCAATGAGCAGTTCTTC
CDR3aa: CASSLDIRRGNEQFF

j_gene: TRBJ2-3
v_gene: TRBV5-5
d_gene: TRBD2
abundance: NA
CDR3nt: TGTGCCAGCAGCTTGGCCTCTGCGGGGGGGTTCGATACGCAGTATTTT
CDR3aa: CASSLASAGGFDTQYF

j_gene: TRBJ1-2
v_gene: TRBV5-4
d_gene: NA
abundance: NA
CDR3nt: TGTGCCAGCTCAGGGGCGGACTATGGCTACACCTTC
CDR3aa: CASSGADYGYTF

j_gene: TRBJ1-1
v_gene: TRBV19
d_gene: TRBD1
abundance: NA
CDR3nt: TGTGCCAGTAGTGGCGTACGTGAGCAGGGGGTAGGTACTGAAGCTTTCTTT
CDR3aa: CASSGVREQGVGTEAFF

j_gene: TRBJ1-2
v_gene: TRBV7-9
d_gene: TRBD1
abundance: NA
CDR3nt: TGTGCCAGCAGCTCTGGGACAGGGGACTCCTATGGCTACACCTTC
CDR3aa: CASSSGTGDSYGYTF